A single sample gave rise to the 4 T cell receptor beta chains below, sequenced in a study of technical replicates of blood from four donors. Using immunoSEQ multiplex PCR, the repertoire was profiled, and TCRdb retains in-frame clones only, with some absent. The data show about 84,000 clones, roughly 98% seen once. Material for sequencing was T cells isolated from PBMCs. The receptors derive from a human donor in good health.

The CDR3 sequence is CASGDTGQGKTEAFF. The CDR3 nucleotides read TGCGCCAGCGGGGACACGGGACAGGGAAAAACTGAAGCTTTCTTT. The chain uses TRBV10-1 and TRBJ1-1; 9 nucleotides match TRBD1. CDR1 and CDR2 from the germline V gene are WNHNN and SYGVQD (reference sequence). This CDR3 is 15 amino acids long. After removal of 8 bases from V and 5 bases from J, the junction contained 12 bases not matched to a gene.

The chain links TRBV25-1 to TRBJ2-5; possible D gene TRBD1, 6 bases. The CDR3 runs 13 residues. The V end was cut by 5 bases, the J end by 0 bases, with 7 bases between. CDR1 and CDR2 from the germline V gene are MGHDK and SYGVNS. CDR3 sequence: CASSRTDQETQYF. Here the CDR3 DNA reads TGTGCCAGCAGTAGGACAGACCAAGAGACCCAGTACTTC.

The chain carries TRBV4-2 and TRBJ2-6, with no clear D. The V end was cut by 1 base, the J end by 4 bases, with 5 bases between. This CDR3 contains 14 residues. Germline V lookup: CDR1 LGHNA, CDR2 YNFKEQ. As DNA, the CDR3 is TGTGCCAGCAGCCAAGCTTCCGGGGCCAACGTCCTGACTTTC. Amino acids: CASSQASGANVLTF.

This chain links TRBV10-3 with TRBJ1-1; 8 bases align to TRBD1. J gave up 1 base and V 4 bases, and 5 bases lay outside the gene matches. This CDR3 region has 15 residues. From germline, CDR1 is ENHRY and CDR2 SYGVKD. The CDR3 reads CAISGRGLTNTEAFF. The CDR3 DNA is TGTGCCATCAGTGGCAGGGGGCTAACGAACACTGAAGCTTTCTTT.